The T cell receptor (beta chain) described here comes from a study of vaccination and CD4 T cells after COVID-19. The wider study: There were two doses of either BNT162b2 or mRNA-1273 vaccine given to participants. Post-vaccination samples were procured at a median of approximately 72 days following dose two (range 14 to 241).

Regarding treatment: approximately 9-day PBMC culture with coronavirus spike peptide pools or control peptides (ViraFEST assay). With around 9.4 ug/ml peptide pools and roughly 9.8 IU/ml IL-2, PBMCs were cultured at 2 million to 2.5 million per well. Researchers used the Oncomine TCR Beta short-read assay to sequence DNA from cultured CD4+ T cells. TCRdb independently ran MiXCR on the PCR reads; one entry per CDR3 protein. The sample has about 15,000 distinct CDR3 sequences; nearly 75% are singletons. Study-level results: Going from approximately 21 to 40, median SARS-CoV-2-reactive clonotypes did not rise significantly.

Trimming removed 2 bases from V and 9 bases from J, with 8 bases in between. The V gene's germline CDR1 is KGHSH and CDR2 LQKENI. This CDR3 contains 12 residues. Comment on this clonotype: Its antigen remains unidentified.

This chain links TRBV18 with TRBJ2-1; D is uncertain. The sequenced material came from CD4+ T cells from blood, cultured in vitro. The sequence came from a human donor who had recovered from COVID-19. The DNA for the CDR3 is TGTGCCAGCTCACCAATGGCGATTGAGCAGTTCTTC. Encoded protein: CASSPMAIEQFF.